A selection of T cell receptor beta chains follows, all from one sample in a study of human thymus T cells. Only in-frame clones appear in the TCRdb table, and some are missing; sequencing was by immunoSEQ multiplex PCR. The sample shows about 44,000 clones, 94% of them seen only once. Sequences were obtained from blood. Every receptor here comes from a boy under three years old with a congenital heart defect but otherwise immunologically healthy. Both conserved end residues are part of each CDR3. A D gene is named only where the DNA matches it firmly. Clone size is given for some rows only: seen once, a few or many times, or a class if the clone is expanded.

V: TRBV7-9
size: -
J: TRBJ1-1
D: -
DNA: TGTGCCAGCAGCTTAGGTGGGGGGGTGAACACTGAAGCTTTCTTT
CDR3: CASSLGGGVNTEAFF

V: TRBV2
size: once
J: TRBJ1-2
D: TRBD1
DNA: TGTGCCAGCAGTGAATTATTAGGGGGCCTTGGCTACACCTTC
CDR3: CASSELLGGLGYTF

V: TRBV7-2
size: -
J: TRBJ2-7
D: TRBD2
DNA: TGTGCCAGCAGCTTCGGGACTAGCGCCTACGAGCAGTACTTC
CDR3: CASSFGTSAYEQYF

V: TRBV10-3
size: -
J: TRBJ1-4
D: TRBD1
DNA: TGTGCCATCAGCCCGGGACAGGGGGCAACTAATGAAAAACTGTTTTTT
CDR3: CAISPGQGATNEKLFF

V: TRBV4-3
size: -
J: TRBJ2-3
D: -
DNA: TGCGCCAGCAGCCAACTAGCAGATACGCAGTATTTT
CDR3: CASSQLADTQYF

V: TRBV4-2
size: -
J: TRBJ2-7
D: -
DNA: TGTGCCAGCAGCCAAGATGGGGTAGCAGGGGACGAGCAGTACTTC
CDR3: CASSQDGVAGDEQYF

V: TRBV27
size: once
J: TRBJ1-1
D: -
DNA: TGTGCCAGCAGCCCCTTCTACCCCAGGGCGGGGAACACTGAAGCTTTCTTT
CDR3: CASSPFYPRAGNTEAFF

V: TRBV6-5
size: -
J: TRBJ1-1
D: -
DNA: TGTGCCAGCAGTTACTCGGGGTGGGGTGAAGCTTTCTTT
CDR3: CASSYSGWGEAFF

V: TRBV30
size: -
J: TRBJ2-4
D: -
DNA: TGTGGTATAGAGCCCGTCTTTGCCAAAAACATTCAGTACTTC
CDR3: CGIEPVFAKNIQYF

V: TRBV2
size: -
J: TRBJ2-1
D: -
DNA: TGTGCCAGCAGCGACCAGGGTGAGCAGTTCTTC
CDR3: CASSDQGEQFF

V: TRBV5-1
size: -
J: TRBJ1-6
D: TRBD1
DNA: TGCGCCAGCAGCACGGGCCCGGGACAGGGAAAGAATTCACCCCTCCACTTT
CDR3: CASSTGPGQGKNSPLHF

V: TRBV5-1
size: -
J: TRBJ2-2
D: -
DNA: TGCGCCAGCAGGTATCGGGACTGGAACACCGGGGAGCTGTTTTTT
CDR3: CASRYRDWNTGELFF

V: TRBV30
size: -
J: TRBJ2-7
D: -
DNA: TGTGCCTGGAGTCCAGGGGTCGAGCAGTACTTC
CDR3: CAWSPGVEQYF

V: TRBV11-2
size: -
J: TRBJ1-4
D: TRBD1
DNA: TGTGCCAGCAGCTTAGGGACAGGGGGCGAAAAACTGTTTTTT
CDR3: CASSLGTGGEKLFF

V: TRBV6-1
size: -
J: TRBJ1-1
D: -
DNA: TGTGCCAGCAGTGGAGGACAGTTGAACACTGAAGCTTTCTTT
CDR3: CASSGGQLNTEAFF

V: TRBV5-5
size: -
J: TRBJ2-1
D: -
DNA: TGTGCCAGCAGCTCTAGGGCGCTACCAGGGGCGGAGCAGTTCTTC
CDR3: CASSSRALPGAEQFF

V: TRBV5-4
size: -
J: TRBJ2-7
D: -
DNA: TGTGCCAGCAGCTTGTTGGGCTACGAGCAGTACTTC
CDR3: CASSLLGYEQYF

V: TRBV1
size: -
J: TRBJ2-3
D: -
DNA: TGCACCAGCAGCCAACCTGGGGGGGAGGATACGCAGTATTTT
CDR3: CTSSQPGGEDTQYF

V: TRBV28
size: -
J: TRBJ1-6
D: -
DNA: TGTGCCAGCAACAGGGTTCTTTCACCCCTCCACTTT
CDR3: CASNRVLSPLHF

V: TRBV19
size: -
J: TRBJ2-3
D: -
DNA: TGTGCCAGTTCTCATACCGGGCATGGGCGGGGTACGCAGTATTTT
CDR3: CASSHTGHGRGTQYF